These 24 T cell receptor beta chains came from one sample sequenced in a study of long-term antiretroviral therapy in people with HIV (dated by TCRdb to the early 2020s). The immunoSEQ hsTCRB v3.0 assay was used at survey level resolution to sequence the TRB variable region. TCRdb limited this immuneACCESS table to in-frame rearrangements with V and J called. A share of clones is missing; checked studies link under half to unresolved V genes, and the rest is unexplained. The sample has more than 20,000 clones on record, around 84% of them singletons. The ten most abundant clones make up 3.5% to 5.5% of the sample. Sequenced here: unsorted PBMCs, sampled 1.3 years after starting antiretroviral therapy. The receptors were gathered from a man aged 55 to 70 with HIV.

The V gene is TRBV6-5, the J gene TRBJ1-1; D might be TRBD1 (5 bases). CDR3 length: 12 residues. The germline CDR1 and CDR2 sequences are MNHEY and SVGAGI. The V and J ends lost 2 bases and 8 bases respectively, with 9 bases between them. CDR3 sequence (DNA): TGTGCCAGCAGTTACAATCGGGGGGAAGCTTTCTTT. Translating it yields CASSYNRGEAFF.

V is TRBV5-6 and J is TRBJ2-3, with no clear D. The CDR3 loop spans 14 amino acids. Trimming removed 0 bases from V and 2 bases from J, with 7 bases in between. The germline CDR1 and CDR2 sequences are SGHDT and YYEEEE. The CDR3 nucleotides are TGTGCCAGCAGCTTGGATGCAGCCACAGATACGCAGTATTTT. Its protein is CASSLDAATDTQYF.

This clone was detected only a few times. V is TRBV5-4 and J is TRBJ2-7, with D possibly TRBD1 on 5 matching bases. V was cut by 0 bases and J by 3 bases, with 7 bases left in between. The CDR3 has 13 amino acids. Germline assignment: CDR1 SGHNT and CDR2 YYREEE (reference sequence). The CDR3 spells CASSLGRVYEQYF. CDR3 nucleotide sequence: TGTGCCAGCAGCTTGGGCAGGGTCTACGAGCAGTACTTC.

This sequence joins TRBV5-6 and TRBJ2-7; D remains ambiguous. The V gene lost 0 bases and the J gene lost 6 bases, with 13 bases spanning the gap. The germline gives CDR1 SGHDT, CDR2 YYEEEE. The CDR3 length is 14 residues. This chain's CDR3 is CASSLGVSALEQYF. The CDR3 DNA follows: TGTGCCAGCAGCTTGGGAGTCTCGGCCCTCGAGCAGTACTTC. Based on the CDR3 plus reference TRBV5-6 and TRBJ2-7, the full variable domain is DAGVTQSPTHLIKTRGQQVTLRCSPKSGHDTVSWYQQALGQGPQFIFQYYEEEERQRGNFPDRFSGHQFPNYSSELNVNALLLGDSALYLCASSLGVSALEQYFGPGTRLTVT.

This clone was detected a few times. In nucleotides, the CDR3 is TGTGCCAGCAGCCAACGCCGGGAGCACGAGCAGTACTTC. Protein product: CASSQRREHEQYF. The gene calls are TRBV7-2 and TRBJ2-7; the D gene is possibly TRBD2 (6 bases). There are 13 residues in the CDR3. Germline CDR1 SGHTA, CDR2 FQGNSA. Trimming removed 5 bases at V and 5 bases at J, with 13 bases between.

A few counts support this clone. Different DNA sequences within this sample yield the same CDR3. The chain has TRBV7-9 and TRBJ1-5; D might be TRBD1 (5 bases). V dropped 4 bases and J dropped 5 bases, with 6 bases sitting between them. This CDR3 spans 12 amino acids. The germline gives CDR1 SEHNR, CDR2 FQNEAQ (reference sequence). CDR3 DNA: TGTGCCAGCAGCTCAGGGTATCAGCCCCAGCATTTT. Protein sequence: CASSSGYQPQHF.

The chain joins TRBV18 to TRBJ2-2; possibly TRBD1 for D (6 bases). The CDR3 covers 15 residues. The germline CDR1 and CDR2 sequences are KGHSH and LQKENI. Between the trimmed V and J ends, which lost 0 bases and 4 bases, there was a span of 9 bases. The CDR3 DNA reads as TGTGCCAGCTCACCACCAACAGGGCGCACCGGGGAGCTGTTTTTT. This sequence encodes CASSPPTGRTGELFF.

The chain carries TRBV5-4 and TRBJ1-3; 9 bases are a match to TRBD1. Looked up from germline, CDR1 is SGHNT and CDR2 is YYREEE (reference sequence). V was pared by 2 bases and J by 4 bases, with 10 bases of the junction left unmatched. The CDR3 is 17 residues long. For the CDR3, the DNA is TGTGCCAGCAGCTTCTCAATTCCGGGACAGGGCGGAAACACCATATATTTT. Its translation is CASSFSIPGQGGNTIYF.

The sample holds a few counts of this clone. This sample also contains other DNA sequences that code for the same CDR3. V and J are TRBV11-1 and TRBJ2-7; TRBD1 agrees at 9 bases. The V gene end was trimmed by 5 bases and the J gene end by 3 bases; junction bases not matched to a gene: 8. Germline values: CDR1 SGHAT, CDR2 FQDESV (reference sequence). The length of the CDR3 is 15 residues. CDR3 loop: CASSPPGTGNYEQYF. The CDR3 DNA reads as TGTGCCAGCAGCCCACCCGGGACAGGGAACTACGAGCAGTACTTC.

The V gene is TRBV2, the J gene TRBJ2-1; D unclear. Deletions cut 7 bases from V and 6 bases from J, with 13 bases between. The CDR3 contains 13 residues. Germline assignment: CDR1 SNHLY and CDR2 FYNNEI. CDR3 coding DNA: TGTGCCAGCACGAGGATGGTAGGCAATGAGCAGTTCTTC. Protein product: CASTRMVGNEQFF.

The chain uses TRBV1 and TRBJ1-5. TRBV1 has pseudogene status. There are 17 residues in the CDR3. The CDR3 coding sequence is TGCACCAGCAGCCGACCCTTGGAGGGTGGGGCACATCAGCCCCAGCATTTT. Protein: CTSSRPLEGGAHQPQHF.

This clone was counted a single time. The CDR3 coding sequence is TGTGCCAGTATCTCCTGGGACAGGATGAACACTGAAGCTTTCTTT. Translating gives CASISWDRMNTEAFF. The V call is TRBV19, the J call TRBJ1-1; 8 nucleotides match TRBD1. The CDR3 has 15 amino acids. V was pared by 7 bases and J by 0 bases, with 7 bases of the junction left unmatched. Germline assignment: CDR1 LNHDA and CDR2 SQIVND (reference sequence).

CDR3: CASSQSGTADTQYF. CDR3 DNA sequence: TGTGCCAGCAGCCAGTCCGGGACAGCAGATACGCAGTATTTT. The V gene is TRBV5-4, the J gene TRBJ2-3; the match to TRBD1 covers 7 bases. The CDR3 is 14 amino acids. Germline CDR1 is SGHNT and CDR2 is YYREEE (reference sequence). V lost 4 bases and J lost 4; bases outside the gene matches: 6.

V usage is TRBV9 and J usage is TRBJ2-3, with D possibly being TRBD2 (5 bases). The CDR3 is 15 residues long. In germline, CDR1 is SGDLS, CDR2 YYNGEE. The germline V and J ends were trimmed by 0 bases and 5 bases, with 13 bases remaining between them. The CDR3 is CASSVGLGSGDTQYF. CDR3 bases: TGTGCCAGCAGCGTAGGTTTAGGGAGTGGAGATACGCAGTATTTT.

This clone was observed a single time. The rearrangement links TRBV2 to TRBJ2-1; maybe TRBD2 (6 bases). CDR1 and CDR2 from the germline V gene are SNHLY and FYNNEI. The CDR3 totals 13 residues. V was shortened by 4 bases and J by 6 bases, with 10 bases between the two germline ends. The CDR3 loop reads CASSGGVFNEQFF. For the CDR3, the DNA is TGTGCCAGCAGTGGCGGGGTGTTCAATGAGCAGTTCTTC.

This CDR3 reads CSADSQYF. CDR3 nucleotide sequence: TGCAGCGCGGATTCGCAGTATTTT. J is TRBJ2-3 and V is TRBV29-1, with unresolved D. Germline V gene sequence: CDR1 SQVTM, CDR2 ANQGSEA. The CDR3 is 8 residues long. Trimming took off 7 bases at V and 10 bases at J, with 6 bases between the two ends.

The chain carries TRBV30 and TRBJ1-5; TRBD1 matches 9 bases. V was clipped by 7 bases and J by 5 bases; unmatched bases: 6. CDR3 size: 13 residues. CDR1 is GTSNPN and CDR2 is SVGIG in the germline V gene (reference sequence). Here the CDR3 DNA reads TGTGCCTCGTCAACAGGGGGCTATCAGCCCCAGCATTTT. This encodes CASSTGGYQPQHF.

J is TRBJ2-7 and V is TRBV2; 8 positions match TRBD1. Germline assignment: CDR1 SNHLY and CDR2 FYNNEI. Losses at the gene ends were 10 bases for V and 0 bases for J; bases not matched to a gene: 8. The CDR3 is 14 amino acids. Here the CDR3 DNA reads TGTGCCACCTATCGGACAGGGAGCTCCTACGAGCAGTACTTC. This encodes CATYRTGSSYEQYF.

The chain links TRBV5-4 to TRBJ2-7; D is possibly TRBD2 (5 bases). V was shortened by 1 base and J by 2 bases, with 13 bases between the two germline ends. Germline V gene lookup returns CDR1 SGHNT and CDR2 YYREEE (reference sequence). CDR3 length: 15 amino acids. The CDR3: CASSLTGRLTYEQYF. As DNA, the CDR3 is TGTGCCAGCAGCTTGACCGGAAGACTAACCTACGAGCAGTACTTC.

V gene TRBV7-9 combines with J gene TRBJ2-1; D may be TRBD1 or TRBD2 (6 bases each). The CDR3 has 15 residues. V dropped 1 base and J dropped 5 bases, with 12 bases sitting between them. CDR1 SEHNR and CDR2 FQNEAQ come from the germline V gene (reference sequence). The CDR3 coding sequence is TGTGCCAGCAGCTTAGACGGGGGCGGCCACAATGAGCAGTTCTTC. This translates into CASSLDGGGHNEQFF.

This clone appeared once. The chain combines TRBV15 with TRBJ2-3; D perhaps matches TRBD1 (6 bases). Germline CDR1 LNHNV, CDR2 YYDKDF (reference sequence). The CDR3 loop spans 16 amino acids. V was cut by 5 bases and J by 1 base, with 16 bases left in between. DNA for the CDR3: TGTGCCACCAGCGCAGGACAGACCCAGGGCACAGATACGCAGTATTTT. It yields the protein CATSAGQTQGTDTQYF.

This clone showed up just once. The chain combines TRBV5-1 with TRBJ2-5, with TRBD2 matching over 9 bases. The CDR3 contains 16 residues. V shed 0 bases, J shed 5 bases, and the junction held 8 bases outside the gene matches. Germline CDR1 is SGHRS and CDR2 is YFSETQ. The CDR3 DNA reads as TGCGCCAGCAGCTTGGCCTTAGCGGGAGCGGGGGAGACCCAGTACTTC. It is translated as CASSLALAGAGETQYF.

This clone was detected a few times. The chain combines TRBV7-9 with TRBJ2-2; tentatively, D is TRBD2 (5 bases). V gave up 1 base and J gave up 3 bases, with 12 bases separating them. The germline gives CDR1 SEHNR, CDR2 FQNEAQ (reference sequence). The CDR3 has 16 residues. CDR3 nucleotides: TGTGCCAGCAGCTTAGGCGAGTGGGAGCACACCGGGGAGCTGTTTTTT. Its translation is CASSLGEWEHTGELFF.

J is TRBJ2-7 and V is TRBV11-3; D gene ambiguous. Germline values: CDR1 SGHNT, CDR2 YENEEA. The CDR3 covers 12 residues. V shed 5 bases and J shed 0 bases, with 5 bases lying between them. The CDR3 reads CASSKNSYEQYF. The CDR3 coding sequence is TGTGCCAGCAGCAAGAACTCCTACGAGCAGTACTTC.